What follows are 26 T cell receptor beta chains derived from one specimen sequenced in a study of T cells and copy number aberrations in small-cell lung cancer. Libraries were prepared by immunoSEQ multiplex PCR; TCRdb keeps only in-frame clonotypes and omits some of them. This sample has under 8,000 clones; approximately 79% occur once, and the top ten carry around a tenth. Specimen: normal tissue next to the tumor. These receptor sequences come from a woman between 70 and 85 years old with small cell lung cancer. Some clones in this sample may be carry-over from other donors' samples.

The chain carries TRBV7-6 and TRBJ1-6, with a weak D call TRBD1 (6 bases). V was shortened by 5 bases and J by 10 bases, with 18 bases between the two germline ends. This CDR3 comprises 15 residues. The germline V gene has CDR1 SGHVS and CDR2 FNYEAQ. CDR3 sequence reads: CASSPSAGVGSPLHF. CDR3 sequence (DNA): TGTGCCAGCAGCCCCTCTGCAGGGGTAGGATCACCCCTCCACTTT.

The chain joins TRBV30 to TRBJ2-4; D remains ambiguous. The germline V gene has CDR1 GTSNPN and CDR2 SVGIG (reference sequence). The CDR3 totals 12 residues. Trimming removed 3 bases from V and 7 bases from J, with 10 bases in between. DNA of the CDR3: TGTGCCTGGAGCCATGGACGGAACATTCAGTACTTC. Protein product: CAWSHGRNIQYF.

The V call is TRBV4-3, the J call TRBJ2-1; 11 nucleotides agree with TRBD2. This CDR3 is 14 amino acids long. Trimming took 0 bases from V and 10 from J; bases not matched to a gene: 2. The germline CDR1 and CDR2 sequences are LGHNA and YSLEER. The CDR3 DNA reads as TGCGCCAGCAGCCAAGATACTAGCGGGAGAGAGCAGTTCTTC. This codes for CASSQDTSGREQFF.

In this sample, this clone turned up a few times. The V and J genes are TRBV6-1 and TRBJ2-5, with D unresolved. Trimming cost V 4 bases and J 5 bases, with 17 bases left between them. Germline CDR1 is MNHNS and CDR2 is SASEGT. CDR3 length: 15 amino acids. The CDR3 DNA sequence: TGTGCCAGCAGTGGGTGGTCGGATCGAGTGGAGACCCAGTACTTC. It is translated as CASSGWSDRVETQYF.

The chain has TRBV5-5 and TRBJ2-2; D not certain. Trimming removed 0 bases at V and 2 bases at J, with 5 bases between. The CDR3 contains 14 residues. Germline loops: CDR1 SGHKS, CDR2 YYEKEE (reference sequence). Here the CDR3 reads CASSLVGNTGELFF. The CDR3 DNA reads TGTGCCAGCAGCTTGGTGGGAAACACCGGGGAGCTGTTTTTT.

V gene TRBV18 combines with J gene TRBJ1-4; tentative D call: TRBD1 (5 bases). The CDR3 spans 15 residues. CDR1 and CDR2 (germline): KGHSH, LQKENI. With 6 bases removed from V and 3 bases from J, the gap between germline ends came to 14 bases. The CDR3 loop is CASSLDGGSNEKLFF. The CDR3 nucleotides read TGTGCCAGCTCTCTTGACGGGGGATCTAATGAAAAACTGTTTTTT.

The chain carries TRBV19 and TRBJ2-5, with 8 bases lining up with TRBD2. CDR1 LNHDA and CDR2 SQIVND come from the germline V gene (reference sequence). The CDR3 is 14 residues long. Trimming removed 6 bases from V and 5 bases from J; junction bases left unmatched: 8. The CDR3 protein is CASRAPGGRETQYF. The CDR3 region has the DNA TGTGCCAGTAGAGCCCCGGGCGGGAGGGAGACCCAGTACTTC.

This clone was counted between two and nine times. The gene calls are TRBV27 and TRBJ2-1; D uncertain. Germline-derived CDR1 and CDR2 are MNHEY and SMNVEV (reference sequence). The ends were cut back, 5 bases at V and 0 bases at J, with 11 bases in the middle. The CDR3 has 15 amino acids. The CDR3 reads CASSANPSSYNEQFF. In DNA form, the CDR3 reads TGTGCCAGCAGTGCGAACCCAAGCTCCTACAATGAGCAGTTCTTC.

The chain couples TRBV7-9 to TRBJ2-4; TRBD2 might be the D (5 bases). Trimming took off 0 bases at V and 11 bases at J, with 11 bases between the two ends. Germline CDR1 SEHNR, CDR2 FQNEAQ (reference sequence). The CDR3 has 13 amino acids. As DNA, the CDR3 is TGTGCCAGCAGCTTAGCCAATGGCGGGCTTCAGTACTTC. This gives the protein CASSLANGGLQYF.

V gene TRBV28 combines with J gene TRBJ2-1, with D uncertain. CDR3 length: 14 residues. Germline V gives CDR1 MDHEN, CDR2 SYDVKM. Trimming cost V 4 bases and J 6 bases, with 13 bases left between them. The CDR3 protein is CASSYSPMANEQFF. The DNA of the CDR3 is TGTGCCAGCAGTTACTCCCCAATGGCCAATGAGCAGTTCTTC.

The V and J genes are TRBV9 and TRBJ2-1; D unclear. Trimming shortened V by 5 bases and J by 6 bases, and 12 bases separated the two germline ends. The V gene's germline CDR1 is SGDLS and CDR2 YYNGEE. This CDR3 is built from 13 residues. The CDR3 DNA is TGTGCCAGCAGTGACGGGCTATTCAATGAGCAGTTCTTC. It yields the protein CASSDGLFNEQFF.

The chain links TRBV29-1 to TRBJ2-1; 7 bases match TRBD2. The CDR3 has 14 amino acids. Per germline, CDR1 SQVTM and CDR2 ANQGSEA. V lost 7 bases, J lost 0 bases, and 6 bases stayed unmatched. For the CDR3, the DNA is TGCAGCGCTGAGCGGGGCCGCTCCTACAATGAGCAGTTCTTC. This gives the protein CSAERGRSYNEQFF.

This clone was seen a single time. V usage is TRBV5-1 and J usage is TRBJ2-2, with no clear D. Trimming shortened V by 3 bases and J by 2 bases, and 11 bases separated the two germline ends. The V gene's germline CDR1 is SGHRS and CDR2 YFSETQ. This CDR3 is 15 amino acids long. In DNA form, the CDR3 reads TGCGCCAGCAGCTCCAGGACCCTTAACACCGGGGAGCTGTTTTTT. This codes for CASSSRTLNTGELFF.

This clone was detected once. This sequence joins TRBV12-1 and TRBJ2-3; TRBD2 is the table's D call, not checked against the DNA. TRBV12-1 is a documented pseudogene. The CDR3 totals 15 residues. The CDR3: CASSSLPGDTDTQYF. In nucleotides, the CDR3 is TGTGCCAGCAGCTCGCTGCCGGGAGATACAGATACGCAGTATTTT.

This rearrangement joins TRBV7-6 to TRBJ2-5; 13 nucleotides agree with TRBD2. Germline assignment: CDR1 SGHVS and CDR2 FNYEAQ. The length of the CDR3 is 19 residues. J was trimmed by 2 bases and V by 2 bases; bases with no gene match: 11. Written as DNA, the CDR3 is TGTGCCAGCAGCTTATTGATACGACCGGGACTAGCGGGGCAAGAGACCCAGTACTTC. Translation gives CASSLLIRPGLAGQETQYF.

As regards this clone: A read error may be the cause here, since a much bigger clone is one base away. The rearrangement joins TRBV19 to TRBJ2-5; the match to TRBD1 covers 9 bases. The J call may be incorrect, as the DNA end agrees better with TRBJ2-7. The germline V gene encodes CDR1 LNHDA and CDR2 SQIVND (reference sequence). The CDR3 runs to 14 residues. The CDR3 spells CTSRPGQGGYEQYF. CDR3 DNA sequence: TGTACCAGTAGACCGGGACAGGGCGGGTACGAGCAGTACTTC.

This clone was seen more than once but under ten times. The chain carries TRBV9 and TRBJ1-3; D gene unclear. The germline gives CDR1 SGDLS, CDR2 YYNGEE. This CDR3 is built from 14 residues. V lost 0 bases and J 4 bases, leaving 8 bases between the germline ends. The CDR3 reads CASSVEMGGNTIYF. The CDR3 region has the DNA TGTGCCAGCAGCGTAGAAATGGGCGGAAACACCATATATTTT.

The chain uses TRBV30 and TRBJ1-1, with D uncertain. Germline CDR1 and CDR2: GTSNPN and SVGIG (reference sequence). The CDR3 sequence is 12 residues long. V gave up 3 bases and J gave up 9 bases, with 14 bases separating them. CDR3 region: CAWRNAHEQAFF. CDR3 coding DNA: TGTGCCTGGAGGAATGCCCACGAACAAGCTTTCTTT.

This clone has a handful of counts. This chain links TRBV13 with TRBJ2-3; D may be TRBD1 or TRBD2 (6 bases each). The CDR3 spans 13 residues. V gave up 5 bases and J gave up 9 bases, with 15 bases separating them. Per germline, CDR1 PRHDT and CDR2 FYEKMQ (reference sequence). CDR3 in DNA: TGTGCCAGCAGCCGGGGGACCAGGGGAACGCAGTATTTT. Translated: CASSRGTRGTQYF.

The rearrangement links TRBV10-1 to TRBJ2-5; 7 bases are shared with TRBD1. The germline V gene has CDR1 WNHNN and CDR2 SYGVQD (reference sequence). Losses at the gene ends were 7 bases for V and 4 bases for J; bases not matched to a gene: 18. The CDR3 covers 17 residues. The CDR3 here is CASTHRSTGVLRETQYF. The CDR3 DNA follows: TGCGCCAGCACCCATCGTTCCACAGGGGTTTTGAGAGAGACCCAGTACTTC.

The chain's CDR3 is CASSYGGVFTDTQYF. DNA for the CDR3: TGTGCCAGCAGTTACGGCGGGGTGTTCACAGATACGCAGTATTTT. The rearrangement joins TRBV6-5 to TRBJ2-3; tentative D call: TRBD2 (6 bases). This CDR3 comprises 15 residues. The germline V gene has CDR1 MNHEY and CDR2 SVGAGI. Trimming pared 2 bases from V and 2 bases from J, leaving 11 bases between.

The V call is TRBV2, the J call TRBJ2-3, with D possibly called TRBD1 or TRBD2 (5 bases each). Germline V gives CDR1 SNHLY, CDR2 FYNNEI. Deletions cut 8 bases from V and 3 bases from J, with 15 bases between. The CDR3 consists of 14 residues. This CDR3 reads CASLRGEGTDTQYF. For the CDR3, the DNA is TGTGCCAGCCTACGAGGGGAAGGGACAGATACGCAGTATTTT.

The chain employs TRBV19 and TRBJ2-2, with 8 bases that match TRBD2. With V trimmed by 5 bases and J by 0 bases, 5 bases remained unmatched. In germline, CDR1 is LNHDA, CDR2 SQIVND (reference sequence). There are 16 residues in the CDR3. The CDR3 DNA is TGTGCCAGTAGTCCAAGACTAGCGTCGAACACCGGGGAGCTGTTTTTT. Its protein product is CASSPRLASNTGELFF.

The CDR3 loop reads CASSFDYDTEQFF. Here the CDR3 DNA reads TGTGCCAGCAGCTTCGACTATGACACTGAGCAGTTCTTC. The chain has TRBV7-3 and TRBJ2-1, with D maybe TRBD2 (5 bases). CDR3 size: 13 residues. V was pared by 3 bases and J by 9 bases, with 12 bases between. From germline, CDR1 is SGHTA and CDR2 FQGTGA.

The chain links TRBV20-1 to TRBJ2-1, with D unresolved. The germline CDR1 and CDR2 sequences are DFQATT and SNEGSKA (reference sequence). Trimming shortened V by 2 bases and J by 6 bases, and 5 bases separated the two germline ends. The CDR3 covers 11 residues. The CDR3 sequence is CSARKGNEQFF. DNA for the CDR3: TGCAGTGCTAGAAAGGGCAATGAGCAGTTCTTC.

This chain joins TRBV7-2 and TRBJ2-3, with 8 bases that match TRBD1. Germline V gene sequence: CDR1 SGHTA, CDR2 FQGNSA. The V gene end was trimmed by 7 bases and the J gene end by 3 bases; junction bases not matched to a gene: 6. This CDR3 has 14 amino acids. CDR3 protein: CASKIRGRTDTQYF. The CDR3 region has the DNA TGTGCCAGCAAAATCAGGGGGCGAACAGATACGCAGTATTTT.